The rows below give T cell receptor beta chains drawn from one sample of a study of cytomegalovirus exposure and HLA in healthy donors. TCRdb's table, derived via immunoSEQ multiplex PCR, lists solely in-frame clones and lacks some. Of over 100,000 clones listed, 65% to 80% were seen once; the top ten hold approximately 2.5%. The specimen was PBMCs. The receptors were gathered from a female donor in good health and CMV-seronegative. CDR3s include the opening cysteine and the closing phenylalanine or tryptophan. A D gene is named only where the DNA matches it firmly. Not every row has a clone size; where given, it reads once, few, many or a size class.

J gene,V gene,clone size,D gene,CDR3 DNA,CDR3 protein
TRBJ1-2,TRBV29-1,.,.,TGCAGCGTACTACCCCCCGACAGGCCGATCTATGGCTACACCTTC,CSVLPPDRPIYGYTF
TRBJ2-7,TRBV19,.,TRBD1,TGTGCCAGTAGTATAAAGGGACAGCATAAGACTTACGAGCAGTACTTC,CASSIKGQHKTYEQYF
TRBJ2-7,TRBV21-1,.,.,TGTGCCAGCAGCAAAGCGCGGGGACAGCTTGCCTACGAGCAGTACTTC,CASSKARGQLAYEQYF
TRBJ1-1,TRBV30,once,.,TGTGCCTGGAGTGTACGGGTGGGTGGAGGGGGGGGAGCTTTCTTT,CAWSVRVGGGGGAFF
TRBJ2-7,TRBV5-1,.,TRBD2,TGCGCCAGCAGCGTAAGACTAGCGGGGACCTACGAGCAGTACTTC,CASSVRLAGTYEQYF
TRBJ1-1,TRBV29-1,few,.,TGCAGCGCAGAGAACACTGAAGCTTTCTTT,CSAENTEAFF
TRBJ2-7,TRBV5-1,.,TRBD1,TGCGCCAGCAGGAATGCAGGGGGTCCTTTAAACGAGCAGTACTTC,CASRNAGGPLNEQYF
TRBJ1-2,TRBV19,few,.,TGTGCCAGTAGTATTGACCTTACGGGAAACTATGGCTACACCTTC,CASSIDLTGNYGYTF
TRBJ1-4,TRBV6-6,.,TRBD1,TGTGCCAGCAGTTACGCCGGGACAGGAGAAAAACTGTTTTTT,CASSYAGTGEKLFF
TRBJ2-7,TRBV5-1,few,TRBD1,TGCGCCAGCAGCCCTGGACAGGGGGCCTACGAGCAGTACTTC,CASSPGQGAYEQYF
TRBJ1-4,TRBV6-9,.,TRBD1,TGTGCCAGCAGTCCTCGACAGGGAGCCGTTGCAACTAATGAAAAACTGTTTTTT,CASSPRQGAVATNEKLFF
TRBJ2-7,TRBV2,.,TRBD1,TGTGCCAGCAGGACGACAGGGACCCACGAGCAGTACTTC,CASRTTGTHEQYF
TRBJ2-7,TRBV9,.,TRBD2,TGTGCCAGCAGCGTTCGACTAGCGGGGGACGAGCAGTACTTC,CASSVRLAGDEQYF
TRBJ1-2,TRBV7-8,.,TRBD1,TGTGCCAGCAGCTCAGCTGCACAGGGGAACTATGGCTACACCTTC,CASSSAAQGNYGYTF
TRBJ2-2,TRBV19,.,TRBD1,TGTGCCAGTAGTATAGATACAGGGGGCTTGGGGGAGCTGTTTTTT,CASSIDTGGLGELFF
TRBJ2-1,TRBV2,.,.,TGTGCCAGCACACAGGGATCCTACAATGAGCAGTTCTTC,CASTQGSYNEQFF
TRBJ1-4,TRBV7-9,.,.,TGTTCCAGCAGCCGAAGCGGGGGAGGTTCAACTCATGAAAAACTGTTTTTT,CSSSRSGGGSTHEKLFF
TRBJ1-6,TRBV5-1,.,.,TGCGCCAGCAGCTTGGGCGTGGCAGGCCTTGGAAATTCACCCCTCCACTTT,CASSLGVAGLGNSPLHF
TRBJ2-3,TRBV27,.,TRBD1,TGTGCCAGCAGTGATCCAACAGGGGGCGCAGGAGATACGCAGTATTTT,CASSDPTGGAGDTQYF
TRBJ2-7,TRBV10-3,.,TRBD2,TGTGCCATCAGTGAAGGATCTAGCGGGGGGCGCTACGAGCAGTACTTC,CAISEGSSGGRYEQYF
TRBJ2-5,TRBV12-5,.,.,TGTGCTAGTGCCGACGCGACAGGGACCCAGTACTTC,CASADATGTQYF
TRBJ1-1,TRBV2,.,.,TGTGCCAGCAGTGCCCGGGGGGCTGGGGGCACTGAAGCTTTCTTT,CASSARGAGGTEAFF
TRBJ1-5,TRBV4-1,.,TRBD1,TGCGCCAGCAGCCTAGAGACAGGGGCGATCAATCAGCCCCAGCATTTT,CASSLETGAINQPQHF
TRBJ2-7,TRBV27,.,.,TGTGCCAGCAGCTTAAATCCAGCTAGGTACGAGCAGTACTTC,CASSLNPARYEQYF
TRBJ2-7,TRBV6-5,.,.,TGTGCCAGCGGGAGGGCAGGGGCCTACGAGCAGTACTTC,CASGRAGAYEQYF
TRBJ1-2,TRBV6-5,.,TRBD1,TGTGCCAGCAGTCCACGTCCAGGGGGCCATGGCTACACCTTC,CASSPRPGGHGYTF
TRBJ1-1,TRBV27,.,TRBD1,TGTGCCAGCAGTCCCACCTGGACAGGGACTACTGAAGCTTTCTTT,CASSPTWTGTTEAFF
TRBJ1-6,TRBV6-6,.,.,TGTGCCAGCAGTTATTCTCTCCCTACCTATAATTCACCCCTCCACTTT,CASSYSLPTYNSPLHF
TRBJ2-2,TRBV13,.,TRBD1,TGTGCCAGCAGAAAATCAGGGGGCGCCGCCGGGGAGCTGTTTTTT,CASRKSGGAAGELFF
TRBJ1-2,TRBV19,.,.,TGTGCCAGTAGTATAATCTTGGCGGGGGGCGCCGGCTACACCTTC,CASSIILAGGAGYTF
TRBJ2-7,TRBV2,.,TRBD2,TGTGCCAGCAGTGTTACTCCGACTAGCGGGGGGTCCTACGAGCAGTACTTC,CASSVTPTSGGSYEQYF
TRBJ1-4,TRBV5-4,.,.,TGTGCCAGCACGACGCGGGATCACAATGAAAAACTGTTTTTT,CASTTRDHNEKLFF
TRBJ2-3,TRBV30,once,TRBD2,TGTGCCTGGAGTTACGGTAGCGGGGACACAGATACGCAGTATTTT,CAWSYGSGDTDTQYF
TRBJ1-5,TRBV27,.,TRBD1,TGTGCCAGCAGTAAACAGCAGGGGGTCCCTGTTCCCCAGCATTTT,CASSKQQGVPVPQHF
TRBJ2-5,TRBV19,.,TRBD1,TGTGCCAGTAGTATGCGGACAGGGCGAGAGACCCAGTACTTC,CASSMRTGRETQYF
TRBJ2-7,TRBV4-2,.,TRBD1,TGTGCCAGCAGCCAAGCTCAGTTTGGGACAGGGGGCTACGAGCAGTACTTC,CASSQAQFGTGGYEQYF
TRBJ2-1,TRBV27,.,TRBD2,TGTGCCAGCAGTTTAGGTTTTGCGGGGGGCCAAGGATCCAATGAGCAGTTCTTC,CASSLGFAGGQGSNEQFF
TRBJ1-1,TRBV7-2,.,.,TGTGCCAGCAGCCTCATGGGAAGGGGGAACACTGAAGCTTTCTTT,CASSLMGRGNTEAFF
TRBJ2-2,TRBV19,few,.,TGTGCCAGTAGTATAAATGGGCAGTACACCGGGGAGCTGTTTTTT,CASSINGQYTGELFF
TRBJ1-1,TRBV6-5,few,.,TGTGCCAGCAGTTCCCCTACCGGAGGTTTGGACACTGAAGCTTTCTTT,CASSSPTGGLDTEAFF
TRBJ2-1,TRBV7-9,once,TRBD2,TGTGCCAGCAGCTTAGCCGCGGGGCCCATCCTTAGCGGGTATGAGCAGTTCTTC,CASSLAAGPILSGYEQFF
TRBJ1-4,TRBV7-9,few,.,TGTGCCAGCAGCTTGGCAGGGGATGGATTCCTAACTAATGAAAAACTGTTTTTT,CASSLAGDGFLTNEKLFF
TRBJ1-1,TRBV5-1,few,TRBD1,TGCGCCAGCAGCTCAAGCCTACAGGGGGGGTCCACTGAAGCTTTCTTT,CASSSSLQGGSTEAFF
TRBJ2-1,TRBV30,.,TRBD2,TGTGCCTGGAGTGTAGCGATGGCGGGGGTGCAGTTCTTC,CAWSVAMAGVQFF
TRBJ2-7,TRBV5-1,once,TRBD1,TGCGCCAGCAGCCCAGGACAGGTGGAGTACTTC,CASSPGQVEYF
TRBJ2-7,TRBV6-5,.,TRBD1,TGTGCCAGCAGAGACAGGGTGGGGAACGAGCAGTACTTC,CASRDRVGNEQYF
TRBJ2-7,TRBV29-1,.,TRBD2,TGCAGCGTTGGGACTAGCGGGGCCCGGGGCTACGAGCAGTACTTC,CSVGTSGARGYEQYF
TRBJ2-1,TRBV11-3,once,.,TGTGCCAGCAGCTTAGAGCACGGCGGAAACAATGAGCAGTTCTTC,CASSLEHGGNNEQFF
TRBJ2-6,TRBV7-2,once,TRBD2,TGTGCCAGCAGCGGTAGCGGGGGGGCGGGAGGGGCCAACGTCCTGACTTTC,CASSGSGGAGGANVLTF
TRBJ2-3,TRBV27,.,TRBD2,TGTGCCAGCAGTTGGGGACTAGCGGGGATTACGCAGTATTTT,CASSWGLAGITQYF